What follows are 4 T cell receptor beta chains derived from one specimen sequenced in a study of naive and memory T cell subsets. Both TRBC1 and TRBC2 were covered by a beta constant-region primer of two equimolar oligonucleotides. MiXCR, applied by TCRdb to the UMI-ligation and nested PCR reads, yields one record per CDR3 protein. This sample carries some 4,500 distinct CDR3 sequences, about 7% of them seen once, and the ten largest clones take 65% to 90%. The material sequenced was CD4+ TEMRA cells from blood. Described subset: effector memory re-expressing CD45RA, CD45RA+ CD27-. The receptors originated from a human donor in good health.

This clonotype was observed at least ten times. The chain uses TRBV14 and TRBJ2-7; 7 positions agree with TRBD2. This CDR3 spans 16 amino acids. The V and J ends lost 7 bases and 1 base, in that order; junction bases with no gene match: 13. Germline CDR1 and CDR2: SGHDN and FVKESK. The CDR3 sequence is CASTQGGQDRSYEQYF. CDR3 bases: TGTGCCAGCACCCAGGGAGGGCAGGACCGTTCCTACGAGCAGTACTTC.

The table lists this clonotype with many counts. The V call is TRBV6-2 or TRBV6-3, the J call TRBJ2-3, with D possibly being TRBD1 (6 bases). This CDR3 has 12 amino acids. The germline V gene has CDR1 MNHEY and CDR2 SVGEGT. V shed 5 bases and J shed 9 bases, with 12 bases lying between them. The chain's CDR3 is CASSPQGYTQYF. CDR3 in DNA: TGTGCCAGCAGTCCACAGGGTTACACGCAGTATTTT.

Ten or more counts support this clonotype. The gene calls are TRBV5-1 and TRBJ2-3; 8 bases are shared with TRBD1. Trimming took 4 bases from V and 6 from J; bases not matched to a gene: 7. The V gene's germline CDR1 is SGHRS and CDR2 YFSETQ. CDR3 length equals 14 residues. The CDR3 sequence: CASSQGARRDTQYF. In DNA, the CDR3 is TGCGCCAGCAGCCAGGGGGCGCGGCGGGATACGCAGTATTTT.

Turning to this clonotype: As the CDR3 is not closed by the conserved phenylalanine or tryptophan, this likely results from a read error. The V gene is TRBV30, the J gene TRBJ1-5, with D hard to call. Germline V gene sequence: CDR1 GTSNPN, CDR2 SVGIG (reference sequence). The ends were cut back, 8 bases at V and 7 bases at J, with 15 bases in the middle. The CDR3 runs 12 residues. CDR3 sequence reads: CALGGFGQPQHL. The CDR3 DNA reads as TGTGCCCTGGGAGGGTTTGGGCAGCCCCAGCATCTT.